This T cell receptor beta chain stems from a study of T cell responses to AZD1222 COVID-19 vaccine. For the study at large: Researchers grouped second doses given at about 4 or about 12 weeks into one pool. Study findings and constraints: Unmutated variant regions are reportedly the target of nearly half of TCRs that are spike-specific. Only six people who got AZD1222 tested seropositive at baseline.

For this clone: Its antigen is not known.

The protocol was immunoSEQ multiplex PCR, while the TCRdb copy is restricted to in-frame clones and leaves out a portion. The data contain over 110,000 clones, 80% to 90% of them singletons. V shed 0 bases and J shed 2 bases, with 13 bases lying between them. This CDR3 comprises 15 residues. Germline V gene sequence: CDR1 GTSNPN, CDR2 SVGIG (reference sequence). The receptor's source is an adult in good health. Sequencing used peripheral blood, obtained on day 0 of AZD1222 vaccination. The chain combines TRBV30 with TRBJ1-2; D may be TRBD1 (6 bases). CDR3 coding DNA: TGTGCCTGGAGTGTACTCCAGGGGTTGAACTATGGCTACACCTTC. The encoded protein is CAWSVLQGLNYGYTF.